Listed below are T cell receptor beta chains from one sample, sequenced in a study of identifying expanded T cells in peripheral blood. The assay was immunoSEQ multiplex PCR, and TCRdb's table has in-frame clones only and misses some. The data show 100,000 to 150,000 clones, with 75% to 90% seen just once and 7% to 10% held by the top ten. The sample comprised blood. The receptors were gathered from a person between 18 and 75 years old in good health. Both conserved end residues are part of each CDR3. D genes are given only for firm matches.

d_gene: -
j_gene: TRBJ2-7
v_gene: TRBV19
CDR3nt: TGTGCCAGTAGGGGCGGGACAGACCCCTACGAGCAGTACTTC
CDR3aa: CASRGGTDPYEQYF

d_gene: TRBD2
j_gene: TRBJ2-1
v_gene: TRBV4-2
CDR3nt: TGTGCCAGCAGCCCGCGGGACTACTCCTACAATGAGCAGTTCTTC
CDR3aa: CASSPRDYSYNEQFF

d_gene: -
j_gene: TRBJ1-1
v_gene: TRBV11-2
CDR3nt: TGTGCCAGCAGCTTAGATCCCTCGGGGGCGAGGGGTGAAGCTTTCTTT
CDR3aa: CASSLDPSGARGEAFF

d_gene: -
j_gene: TRBJ1-2
v_gene: TRBV2
CDR3nt: TGTGCCAGCAGTGATTTTCTACAGGGAATCGATGGCTACACCTTC
CDR3aa: CASSDFLQGIDGYTF

d_gene: -
j_gene: TRBJ2-7
v_gene: TRBV28
CDR3nt: TGTGCCAGCAGTGCGACCTACGAGCAGTACTTC
CDR3aa: CASSATYEQYF

d_gene: -
j_gene: TRBJ2-5
v_gene: TRBV28
CDR3nt: TGTGCCAGCAGTTTTGGGACCCAGTACTTC
CDR3aa: CASSFGTQYF

d_gene: -
j_gene: TRBJ1-3
v_gene: TRBV19
CDR3nt: TGTGCCAGTAGCCAATCAGTAACTGGAAACACCATATATTTT
CDR3aa: CASSQSVTGNTIYF

d_gene: TRBD1
j_gene: TRBJ1-6
v_gene: TRBV19
CDR3nt: TGTGCCAGCAAGACAGGGAATCTTTCACCCCTCCACTTT
CDR3aa: CASKTGNLSPLHF

d_gene: TRBD2
j_gene: TRBJ2-3
v_gene: TRBV23-1
CDR3nt: TGCGCCAGCAGTGAACCTCGCCTCGTGACAGCGGGAGGGAGCACAGATACGCAGTATTTT
CDR3aa: CASSEPRLVTAGGSTDTQYF

d_gene: -
j_gene: TRBJ2-5
v_gene: TRBV6-6
CDR3nt: TGTGCCAGCAGTTACTCGCGACAGGACTACTTC
CDR3aa: CASSYSRQDYF

d_gene: -
j_gene: TRBJ2-5
v_gene: TRBV19
CDR3nt: TGTGCCAGTAGTATATTAGGCATTCAAGAGACCCAGTACTTC
CDR3aa: CASSILGIQETQYF

d_gene: TRBD2
j_gene: TRBJ2-3
v_gene: TRBV4-2
CDR3nt: TGTGCCAGCAGCCCGGGCGGACTAGCGGGAGGGATAGATACGCAGTATTTT
CDR3aa: CASSPGGLAGGIDTQYF

d_gene: -
j_gene: TRBJ2-7
v_gene: TRBV11-2
CDR3nt: TGTGCCAGCAGCTTAGATGCGGGTGGGTTGACCTACGAGCAGTACTTC
CDR3aa: CASSLDAGGLTYEQYF

d_gene: TRBD1
j_gene: TRBJ2-7
v_gene: TRBV19
CDR3nt: TGTGCCAGTAGTAGACGATCGACAGGGGGTCCCTACGAGCAGTACTTC
CDR3aa: CASSRRSTGGPYEQYF

d_gene: -
j_gene: TRBJ1-5
v_gene: TRBV19
CDR3nt: TGTGCCAGTAGCCGACAGGACAATCAGCCCCAGCATTTT
CDR3aa: CASSRQDNQPQHF

d_gene: -
j_gene: TRBJ1-4
v_gene: TRBV5-4
CDR3nt: TGTGCCAGCAGCTTGGCCAGGAACGGCGGGGATGAAAAACTGTTTTTT
CDR3aa: CASSLARNGGDEKLFF

d_gene: TRBD1
j_gene: TRBJ2-7
v_gene: TRBV7-9
CDR3nt: TGTGCCAGCAGCTTAGGGACAGGGCCCCTCTACGAGCAGTACTTC
CDR3aa: CASSLGTGPLYEQYF

d_gene: -
j_gene: TRBJ1-2
v_gene: TRBV6-5
CDR3nt: TGTGCCAGCAGTTACTCGCAGGTCGGCTACACCTTC
CDR3aa: CASSYSQVGYTF

d_gene: TRBD2
j_gene: TRBJ2-3
v_gene: TRBV10-1
CDR3nt: TGCGCCAGCACCGACCTAGGACTAGCTAGCACAGATACGCAGTATTTT
CDR3aa: CASTDLGLASTDTQYF

d_gene: -
j_gene: TRBJ1-1
v_gene: TRBV29-1
CDR3nt: TGCAGCGTGATGGGGCTCGACACTGAAGCTTTCTTT
CDR3aa: CSVMGLDTEAFF

d_gene: TRBD1
j_gene: TRBJ1-1
v_gene: TRBV19
CDR3nt: TGTGCCAGTAGGACCGGGACAGGGGCCTATGAAGCTTTCTTT
CDR3aa: CASRTGTGAYEAFF

d_gene: -
j_gene: TRBJ1-5
v_gene: TRBV12-5
CDR3nt: TGTGCTAGTGGTCGGGACAGCAATCAGCCCCAGCATTTT
CDR3aa: CASGRDSNQPQHF

d_gene: -
j_gene: TRBJ1-1
v_gene: TRBV6-6
CDR3nt: TGTGCCAGCAGCAACGGCAGAATGAACACTGAAGCTTTCTTT
CDR3aa: CASSNGRMNTEAFF

d_gene: TRBD1
j_gene: TRBJ2-2
v_gene: TRBV2
CDR3nt: TGTGCCAGCAGGTGGACAGGGGTCCACACCGGGGAGCTGTTTTTT
CDR3aa: CASRWTGVHTGELFF

d_gene: TRBD1
j_gene: TRBJ1-1
v_gene: TRBV7-9
CDR3nt: TGTGCCAGCAGCTTACAGGGGGCCCACACTGAAGCTTTCTTT
CDR3aa: CASSLQGAHTEAFF